Sequencing of this T cell receptor (beta chain) was carried out in a study of identical twins. Study-level results: There were fewer insertions in abundant cord blood beta clonotypes, but memory repertoires showed no such pattern. Sequences that were out-of-frame, alpha and twin-shared displayed an excess of low generation probability.

Germline values: CDR1 SGHNT, CDR2 YENEEA. Trimming shortened V by 1 base and J by 6 bases, and 13 bases separated the two germline ends. The CDR3 loop spans 15 amino acids. The donor group consisted entirely of healthy Caucasians. TCRdb reanalysed the 5' RACE reads using MiXCR and keeps one entry per CDR3 protein. The sample has approximately 890,000 distinct CDR3 sequences, approximately 13% seen once. This clonotype was seen a few times. Its antigen is not identified. These data are also associated with another study on yellow fever vaccine responses in identical twins.

This receptor was identified in a woman aged 18-29 years in good health. V and J are TRBV11-3 and TRBJ2-1; D is unresolved. The sequencing sample was made of PBMCs. CDR3 DNA sequence: TGTGCCAGCAGCTTAGGGGTAGCCCTTGGCAATGAGCAGTTCTTC. Protein sequence: CASSLGVALGNEQFF.